Below are 28 T cell receptor beta chains sequenced from a single sample in a study of spatial heterogeneity in lung cancer. The study, taken as a whole, reports: How many expanded intratumoral alpha and beta TCRs were present tracked the tumor mutation count, which was a count of nonsynonymous mutations.

TCRdb used MiXCR to reprocess the 5' RACE reads, holding one entry per CDR3 protein. Among more than 9,000 distinct CDR3 sequences listed, nearly 6.5% were seen once. Sample time point: sample taken at primary tumor resection. These receptors lack a known antigen. The specimen was lung tumor tissue, collected at surgery. The receptors derive from a male donor with early-stage non-small cell lung cancer.

This clonotype appeared many times. The V and J genes are TRBV27 and TRBJ2-3; D remains unclear. V was trimmed by 3 bases and J by 3 bases, leaving 10 bases between them. The CDR3 length is 14 residues. Germline values: CDR1 MNHEY, CDR2 SMNVEV (reference sequence). CDR3 sequence: CASSFYRLTDTQYF. In nucleotides, the CDR3 is TGTGCCAGCAGTTTTTATCGGTTGACAGATACGCAGTATTTT.

This clonotype has at least ten counts. V is TRBV28 and J is TRBJ2-2; tentatively, D is TRBD2 (5 bases). This CDR3 has 12 amino acids. V lost 8 bases and J 4 bases, leaving 8 bases between the germline ends. Germline CDR1 and CDR2: MDHEN and SYDVKM. CDR3 residues: CASGGPTGELFF. The CDR3 nucleotides are TGTGCCAGCGGCGGGCCCACCGGGGAGCTGTTTTTT.

This clonotype showed up many times. The V gene is TRBV5-1, the J gene TRBJ2-2; D call uncertain. V was cut by 0 bases and J by 1 base, with 10 bases left in between. The CDR3 length is 16 residues. The germline V gene encodes CDR1 SGHRS and CDR2 YFSETQ. As DNA, the CDR3 is TGCGCCAGCAGCTTGGAACGGTCCGAGAACACCGGGGAGCTGTTTTTT. This translates into CASSLERSENTGELFF.

By share, this clonotype counts as medium-sized. The CDR3 sequence is CASSQGRQNTEAFF. The CDR3 DNA sequence: TGTGCCAGCAGCCAGGGGCGGCAGAACACTGAAGCTTTCTTT. The chain joins TRBV3-1 to TRBJ1-1, with a weak D call TRBD1 (5 bases). V dropped 3 bases and J dropped 1 base, with 9 bases sitting between them. This CDR3 is 14 amino acids long. Germline-derived CDR1 and CDR2 are LGHDT and YNNKEL (reference sequence). The full variable domain, its missing parts supplied by reference TRBV3-1 and TRBJ1-1, is DTAVSQTPKYLVTQMGNDKSIKCEQNLGHDTMYWYKQDSKKFLKIMFSYNNKELIINETVPNRFSPKSPDKAHLNLHINSLELGDSAVYFCASSQGRQNTEAFFGQGTRLTVV.

In its sample, this clonotype is medium-sized. CDR3 DNA: TGTGCCAGCAGTTTGGGGTTCGGGGACCACTATGGCTACACCTTC. Translating it yields CASSLGFGDHYGYTF. The chain recombines TRBV28 with TRBJ1-2, with TRBD1 as a possible D gene (5 bases). V was pared by 3 bases and J by 3 bases, with 14 bases between. Germline CDR1 is MDHEN and CDR2 is SYDVKM. This CDR3 comprises 15 residues.

This clonotype was counted ten times or more. The rearrangement joins TRBV28 to TRBJ1-1, with a tentative D call TRBD1 (6 bases). The germline V and J ends were trimmed by 5 bases and 6 bases, with 16 bases remaining between them. The germline CDR1 and CDR2 sequences are MDHEN and SYDVKM. This CDR3 region has 14 residues. The CDR3 loop reads CASSAGAPAPEAFF. The CDR3 coding sequence is TGTGCCAGCAGTGCAGGGGCCCCGGCCCCTGAAGCTTTCTTT. Combining the CDR3 with reference TRBV28 and TRBJ1-1 gives the whole variable domain DVKVTQSSRYLVKRTGEKVFLECVQDMDHENMFWYRQDPGLGLRLIYFSYDVKMKEKGDIPEGYSVSREKKERFSLILESASTNQTSMYLCASSAGAPAPEAFFGQGTRLTVV.

Ten or more counts support this clonotype. DNA for the CDR3: TGTGCCAGCAGTTTCCCGCGAAGCAATGAGCAGTTCTTC. Translated: CASSFPRSNEQFF. V is TRBV28 and J is TRBJ2-1; D is unresolved. V was shortened by 3 bases and J by 6 bases, with 9 bases between the two germline ends. In germline, CDR1 is MDHEN, CDR2 SYDVKM. The CDR3 is 13 amino acids.

This clonotype was counted ten times or more. This chain links TRBV28 with TRBJ1-3; D is unclear. This CDR3 comprises 16 residues. The germline gives CDR1 MDHEN, CDR2 SYDVKM. The germline V and J ends were trimmed by 6 bases and 0 bases, with 15 bases remaining between them. The CDR3 region is CASRGKASSSGNTIYF. Written as DNA, the CDR3 is TGTGCCAGCAGGGGTAAGGCCAGCAGCTCTGGAAACACCATATATTTT. Drawing the rest from reference TRBV28 and TRBJ1-3, the complete variable domain is DVKVTQSSRYLVKRTGEKVFLECVQDMDHENMFWYRQDPGLGLRLIYFSYDVKMKEKGDIPEGYSVSREKKERFSLILESASTNQTSMYLCASRGKASSSGNTIYFGEGSWLTVV.

This clonotype was observed at least ten times. This rearrangement joins TRBV5-1 to TRBJ1-4; D not certain. V was shortened by 4 bases and J by 7 bases, with 11 bases between the two germline ends. Germline V gene lookup returns CDR1 SGHRS and CDR2 YFSETQ. This CDR3 contains 13 residues. The CDR3 reads CASSTWDREKLFF. CDR3 DNA: TGCGCCAGCAGCACCTGGGATCGTGAAAAACTGTTTTTT.

The table lists this clonotype with many counts. V is TRBV12-3 or TRBV12-4 and J is TRBJ2-1; D gene ambiguous. Trimming cost V 4 bases and J 6 bases, with 7 bases left between them. This CDR3 region has 12 residues. The DNA for the CDR3 is TGTGCCAGCAGTTCGTCTTTCAATGAGCAGTTCTTC. Protein: CASSSSFNEQFF.

This clonotype was counted ten times or more. This rearrangement joins TRBV12-3 or TRBV12-4 to TRBJ2-2; 12 bases are a match to TRBD2. Unmatched junction bases numbered 1, after V lost 4 bases and J lost 1 base. The CDR3 spans 16 residues. In nucleotides, the CDR3 is TGTGCCAGCAGTTCGACTAGCGGGAGGAACACCGGGGAGCTGTTTTTT. It codes for CASSSTSGRNTGELFF.

Ten or more counts support this clonotype. This chain joins TRBV20-1 and TRBJ2-7; tentative D call: TRBD1 (5 bases). This CDR3 spans 12 amino acids. The germline gives CDR1 DFQATT, CDR2 SNEGSKA (reference sequence). Trimming took off 5 bases at V and 2 bases at J, with 10 bases between the two ends. CDR3 sequence: CSAQGAAYEQYF. As DNA, the CDR3 is TGCAGTGCTCAGGGTGCAGCCTACGAGCAGTACTTC.

There are many counts of this clonotype. The V call is TRBV6-6, the J call TRBJ2-1, with 10 bases that match TRBD1. V trimming: 7 bases; J trimming: 3 bases; junction bases outside the gene matches: 3. This CDR3 spans 14 amino acids. Germline CDR1 reads MNHNY; CDR2 reads SVGAGI (reference sequence). The DNA for the CDR3 is TGTGCCAGCATCGGGACAGGGGTCTACAATGAGCAGTTCTTC. Its protein product is CASIGTGVYNEQFF.

This clonotype was seen many times. The V call is TRBV28, the J call TRBJ1-2, with D possibly matching TRBD1 (5 bases). The CDR3 contains 15 residues. V shed 6 bases and J shed 5 bases, with 19 bases lying between them. Germline CDR1 MDHEN, CDR2 SYDVKM. CDR3 residues: CASSPGGPDPYGYTF. The CDR3 bases are TGTGCCAGCAGCCCCGGGGGTCCAGATCCGTATGGCTACACCTTC.

The gene calls are TRBV12-3 or TRBV12-4 and TRBJ2-3; possibly TRBD1 or TRBD2 for D (5 bases each). V was pared by 1 base and J by 1 base, with 9 bases between. CDR3 length: 15 residues. The CDR3 sequence is CASSLGGKGTDTQYF. Here the CDR3 DNA reads TGTGCCAGCAGTTTAGGGGGGAAAGGCACAGATACGCAGTATTTT.

This clonotype appeared many times. The chain couples TRBV5-4 to TRBJ2-2, with 8 positions matching TRBD1. The V gene's germline CDR1 is SGHNT and CDR2 YYREEE (reference sequence). After removal of 6 bases from V and 7 bases from J, the junction contained 11 bases not matched to a gene. This CDR3 comprises 15 residues. The CDR3 loop reads CASTRGAGGDGELFF. CDR3 bases: TGTGCCAGCACCCGAGGGGCAGGGGGCGACGGGGAGCTGTTTTTT. Supplemented by reference TRBV5-4 and TRBJ2-2, the full variable domain reads ETGVTQSPTHLIKTRGQQVTLRCSSQSGHNTVSWYQQALGQGPQFIFQYYREEENGRGNFPPRFSGLQFPNYSSELNVNALELDDSALYLCASTRGAGGDGELFFGEGSRLTVL.

V usage is TRBV4-2 and J usage is TRBJ2-7; 8 positions match TRBD1. The J segment lost 3 bases and the V segment lost 4 bases, leaving 2 bases of the junction unmatched. Germline lookup yields CDR1 LGHNA and CDR2 YNFKEQ. This CDR3 has 13 residues. The DNA for the CDR3 is TGTGCCAGCAGCCGGGGACAGGTCTACGAGCAGTACTTC. Residues: CASSRGQVYEQYF.

This clonotype was observed at least ten times. The V call is TRBV6-1, the J call TRBJ1-2; 7 nucleotides line up with TRBD1. Looked up from germline, CDR1 is MNHNS and CDR2 is SASEGT. The V segment lost 0 bases and the J segment 4 bases; nucleotides outside the gene matches: 2. The CDR3 covers 14 residues. The CDR3: CASSEAGTVYGYTF. As DNA, the CDR3 is TGTGCCAGCAGTGAAGCAGGGACAGTCTATGGCTACACCTTC.

This clonotype was recorded at least ten times. V gene TRBV10-3 combines with J gene TRBJ2-1; D tentatively reads TRBD1 or TRBD2 (7 bases each). Per germline, CDR1 ENHRY and CDR2 SYGVKD. The CDR3 runs 13 residues. The V end lost 11 bases, the J end lost 8 bases, and 19 bases lay between the germline ends. CDR3 DNA sequence: TGTGCCTCCCAGGGGGGAACTAGCGATGAGCAGTTCTTC. Protein sequence: CASQGGTSDEQFF.

This clonotype has at least ten counts. The V gene is TRBV12-3 or TRBV12-4, the J gene TRBJ1-5; D uncertain. The V and J ends lost 5 bases and 1 base respectively, with 9 bases between them. The CDR3 is 14 residues long. CDR3 in amino acids: CASSTAMSNQPQHF. DNA for the CDR3: TGTGCCAGCAGTACAGCGATGAGCAATCAGCCCCAGCATTTT.

Many counts were recorded for this clonotype. The chain links TRBV29-1 to TRBJ1-1; a possible D gene is TRBD1 (6 bases). This CDR3 contains 12 residues. V lost 5 bases and J 6 bases, leaving 13 bases between the germline ends. CDR1 and CDR2 (germline): SQVTM, ANQGSEA. This CDR3 is CSVNRDKSEAFF. The CDR3 coding sequence is TGCAGCGTTAACCGGGACAAATCTGAAGCTTTCTTT.

This clonotype appeared many times. The genes are TRBV10-3 and TRBJ2-6; D ambiguous. Germline CDR1 is ENHRY and CDR2 is SYGVKD. Trimming left V 5 bases short and J 0 bases short, with 5 bases between. This CDR3 region has 14 residues. CDR3 region: CAISMSSGANVLTF. The CDR3, as DNA: TGTGCCATCAGTATGAGCTCTGGGGCCAACGTCCTGACTTTC.

This clonotype was counted at least ten times. The chain uses TRBV29-1 and TRBJ2-1; no clear D. The germline V and J ends were trimmed by 4 bases and 6 bases, with 10 bases remaining between them. The germline V gene has CDR1 SQVTM and CDR2 ANQGSEA. The CDR3 loop spans 12 amino acids. CDR3 loop: CSVVLPSNEQFF. The CDR3, as DNA: TGCAGCGTTGTACTTCCGAGCAATGAGCAGTTCTTC.

At least ten counts were recorded for this clonotype. J is TRBJ1-2 and V is TRBV5-1; the D is unclear. The CDR3 sequence is 13 residues long. Trimming removed 0 bases at V and 4 bases at J, with 7 bases between. In germline, CDR1 is SGHRS, CDR2 YFSETQ. CDR3 protein: CASSLGATYGYTF. The CDR3 DNA reads TGCGCCAGCAGCTTGGGGGCCACCTATGGCTACACCTTC. Variable domain in full (rest from reference TRBV5-1 and TRBJ1-2): KAGVTQTPRYLIKTRGQQVTLSCSPISGHRSVSWYQQTPGQGLQFLFEYFSETQRNKGNFPGRFSGRQFSNSRSEMNVSTLELGDSALYLCASSLGATYGYTFGSGTRLTVV.

Many counts were recorded for this clonotype. CDR3 in amino acids: CASSQGINTEAFF. Written as DNA, the CDR3 is TGCGCCAGCAGCCAGGGGATAAACACTGAAGCTTTCTTT. The chain has TRBV5-1 and TRBJ1-1; tentatively, D is TRBD1 (6 bases). V lost 4 bases and J lost 2, with 9 bases in between. The length of the CDR3 is 13 residues. Germline V gives CDR1 SGHRS, CDR2 YFSETQ.

This clonotype was detected many times. The rearrangement joins TRBV28 to TRBJ1-1; no firm D call. This CDR3 spans 11 amino acids. Looked up from germline, CDR1 is MDHEN and CDR2 is SYDVKM. V was cut by 8 bases and J by 1 base, with 5 bases left in between. The CDR3 bases are TGTGCCAGCCAAAGGAACACTGAAGCTTTCTTT. Its protein product is CASQRNTEAFF. Variable domain in full (rest from reference TRBV28 and TRBJ1-1): DVKVTQSSRYLVKRTGEKVFLECVQDMDHENMFWYRQDPGLGLRLIYFSYDVKMKEKGDIPEGYSVSREKKERFSLILESASTNQTSMYLCASQRNTEAFFGQGTRLTVV.

This clonotype was seen many times. This chain connects TRBV25-1 to TRBJ1-1; D call uncertain. The V gene's germline CDR1 is MGHDK and CDR2 SYGVNS. Trimming took 4 bases from V and 3 from J, leaving 9 bases between them. CDR3 length: 13 residues. The DNA of the CDR3 is TGTGCCAGCAGTGCGGATGGTTACACTGAAGCTTTCTTT. Protein sequence: CASSADGYTEAFF.

This clonotype has ten or more counts. The V call is TRBV5-4, the J call TRBJ2-5; 12 bases are a match to TRBD2. The length of the CDR3 is 15 residues. The germline V gene has CDR1 SGHNT and CDR2 YYREEE (reference sequence). The trim removed 0 bases at V and 3 bases at J, leaving 0 bases unmatched. The CDR3 coding sequence is TGTGCCAGCAGCTTGGGACTAGCGGGAGAAGAGACCCAGTACTTC. Protein sequence: CASSLGLAGEETQYF.